Below, 18 T cell receptor beta chains from the same sample are listed, as sequenced in a study of blood T cells in healthy people across ages. For the second PCR, which ran for roughly 7 to 11 cycles, a sample-barcoded 5' primer and a J-beta primer mix were used. TCRdb redid the calling of the 5' RACE reads with MiXCR, one entry per CDR3 protein. The data contain about 500,000 distinct CDR3 sequences, less than 25% of them singletons. Separately, the same data were catalogued under a study of T cells of mothers and their children.

The source material was blood. These receptors were obtained from a boy between 10 and 17 years old in good health.

The chain links TRBV11-3 to TRBJ2-7; 15 bases agree with TRBD2. This CDR3 region has 20 residues. J was trimmed by 4 bases and V by 1 base; bases with no gene match: 14. Germline CDR1 and CDR2: SGHNT and YENEEA. The CDR3 loop is CASSLGVPGLAGGGAYEQYF. CDR3 nucleotides: TGTGCCAGCAGCTTAGGGGTACCGGGACTAGCGGGAGGAGGGGCATACGAGCAGTACTTC.

This clonotype has just a few counts. The CDR3 nucleotides read TGTGCCAGCACCTCCGGAGGCGGGGGGGCCTTTCATACGCAGTATTTT. Translating gives CASTSGGGGAFHTQYF. This chain connects TRBV12-3 or TRBV12-4 to TRBJ2-3, with 9 bases aligning to TRBD2. V shed 7 bases and J 7 bases; nucleotides not matched to a gene: 15. This CDR3 region has 16 residues.

This clonotype was seen repeatedly, ten times or more. The chain links TRBV6-6 to TRBJ2-1; 8 nucleotides line up with TRBD2. Germline V gene data show CDR1 as MNHNY and CDR2 as SVGAGI (reference sequence). The CDR3 is 14 residues long. V lost 9 bases to trimming and J lost 2 bases; unmatched junction nucleotides: 6. The CDR3 DNA sequence: TGTGCCAGTGACCGGGAGGGCCCCTACAATGAGCAGTTCTTC. This sequence encodes CASDREGPYNEQFF.

This clonotype turned up a few times. This chain connects TRBV4-3 to TRBJ1-2, with D perhaps matching TRBD1 (5 bases). The CDR3 has 13 amino acids. Looked up from germline, CDR1 is LGHNA and CDR2 is YSLEER. The ends were cut back, 2 bases at V and 6 bases at J, with 10 bases in the middle. The CDR3 loop reads CASSQFQGNGYTF. DNA of the CDR3: TGCGCCAGCAGCCAATTTCAGGGTAATGGCTACACCTTC.

The chain joins TRBV29-1 to TRBJ2-7, with TRBD1 identical over 8 bases. Germline trimming cut 3 bases from V and 7 bases from J; bases unmatched to any gene: 2. CDR3 length: 11 residues. Germline CDR1 and CDR2: SQVTM and ANQGSEA. CDR3 amino acids: CSVDRGLEQYF. As DNA, the CDR3 is TGCAGCGTTGACAGGGGGCTAGAGCAGTACTTC.

The chain has TRBV12-3 or TRBV12-4 and TRBJ2-3; no definite D call. Trimming stripped 4 bases from V and 8 bases from J, with 13 bases between. CDR3 length equals 13 residues. The DNA for the CDR3 is TGTGCCAGCAGTTCATACGTCCGGGTTACGCAGTATTTT. It yields the protein CASSSYVRVTQYF.

This rearrangement joins TRBV28 to TRBJ2-5; 7 nucleotides agree with TRBD1. After removal of 1 base from V and 2 bases from J, the junction contained 4 bases not matched to a gene. The CDR3 is 15 amino acids. Germline V gene lookup returns CDR1 MDHEN and CDR2 SYDVKM. DNA of the CDR3: TGTGCCAGCAGTTTATTCGGGACAGTGCAAGAGACCCAGTACTTC. It specifies CASSLFGTVQETQYF.

This clonotype was seen ten or more times. V gene TRBV7-2 combines with J gene TRBJ2-7, with 11 bases fitting TRBD2. CDR1 is SGHTA, CDR2 FQGNSA, per germline. The CDR3 covers 14 residues. Germline trimming cut 4 bases from V and 3 bases from J; bases unmatched to any gene: 2. In DNA form, the CDR3 reads TGTGCCAGCAGCTCTACTAGCGGGAGCTACGAGCAGTACTTC. Protein product: CASSSTSGSYEQYF. Drawing the rest from reference TRBV7-2 and TRBJ2-7, the complete variable domain is GAGVSQSPSNKVTEKGKDVELRCDPISGHTALYWYRQSLGQGLEFLIYFQGNSAPDKSGLPSDRFSAERTGGSVSTLTIQRTQQEDSAVYLCASSSTSGSYEQYFGPGTRLTVT.

Points on this clonotype: The junction departs from the called germline gene at one end, perhaps through a read error. V is TRBV6-5 and J is TRBJ2-7; 9 nucleotides match TRBD1. Per germline, CDR1 MNHEY and CDR2 SVGAGI. The CDR3 spans 15 residues. The CDR3 spells CASSSGQGGSCEQYF. CDR3 DNA sequence: TGTGCCAGCAGTTCGGGACAGGGCGGGTCCTGCGAGCAGTACTTC.

The chain uses TRBV6-1 and TRBJ2-1; 7 nucleotides agree with TRBD1. Germline V gene sequence: CDR1 MNHNS, CDR2 SASEGT. The CDR3 totals 13 residues. The V and J ends lost 10 bases and 3 bases, in that order; junction bases with no gene match: 6. The CDR3 DNA sequence: TGTGCCATCGACAGGGTAAGCTACAATGAGCAGTTCTTC. Translated: CAIDRVSYNEQFF.

This clonotype was detected only a few times. This chain connects TRBV20-1 to TRBJ2-7; D gene uncertain. V was clipped by 2 bases and J by 4 bases, with 9 bases between them. This CDR3 comprises 12 residues. Germline CDR1 and CDR2: DFQATT and SNEGSKA (reference sequence). Here the CDR3 DNA reads TGCAGTGCTAGACCCGATCTATACGAGCAGTACTTC. Protein: CSARPDLYEQYF.

Comment on this clonotype: Relative to the germline gene, one junction end is altered; a read error may explain this. The chain combines TRBV25-1 with TRBJ1-5; 7 nucleotides align to TRBD1. Germline loops: CDR1 MGHDK, CDR2 SYGVNS. CDR3 size: 13 residues. The CDR3 protein is CACSDRGNQPQHF. CDR3 nucleotides: TGTGCCTGCAGCGACAGGGGCAATCAGCCCCAGCATTTT.

The chain couples TRBV5-8 to TRBJ2-5; D unresolved. This CDR3 region has 14 residues. Trimming pared 8 bases from V and 3 bases from J, leaving 17 bases between. Germline CDR1 and CDR2: SGHTS and YDEGEE. The CDR3 loop is CASGWQFGKETQYF. CDR3 sequence (DNA): TGTGCCAGTGGGTGGCAGTTTGGGAAAGAGACCCAGTACTTC.

Only a few counts were recorded for this clonotype. The chain is built from TRBV28 and TRBJ2-5; 10 bases are a match to TRBD2. Trimming cost V 6 bases and J 1 base; bases outside gene matches: 8. Looked up from germline, CDR1 is MDHEN and CDR2 is SYDVKM. The CDR3 sequence is 16 residues long. As DNA, the CDR3 is TGTGCCAGCAGCCTCAGCGGGGGGGCCCTCCAAGAGACCCAGTACTTC. Translated: CASSLSGGALQETQYF. The full variable domain, in which reference TRBV28 and TRBJ2-5 provide the parts outside the CDR3, is DVKVTQSSRYLVKRTGEKVFLECVQDMDHENMFWYRQDPGLGLRLIYFSYDVKMKEKGDIPEGYSVSREKKERFSLILESASTNQTSMYLCASSLSGGALQETQYFGPGTRLLVL.

The chain couples TRBV11-1 to TRBJ1-1; TRBD1 matches 8 bases. Germline V CDR1 and CDR2: SGHAT, FQDESV (reference sequence). V gave up 5 bases and J gave up 6 bases; unmatched junction bases: 14. This CDR3 is 16 amino acids long. The CDR3 spells CASSQARTGMVSEAFF. The CDR3 DNA is TGTGCCAGCAGCCAAGCGCGGACAGGGATGGTGTCTGAAGCTTTCTTT.

This clonotype was found many times. This chain connects TRBV28 to TRBJ2-1; D call uncertain. The DNA matches TRBJ2-7 better at its end, which makes the J call doubtful. Germline CDR1 reads MDHEN; CDR2 reads SYDVKM. The length of the CDR3 is 13 residues. The chain's CDR3 is CASSFEVQREQYF. In DNA form, the CDR3 reads TGTGCCAGCAGTTTTGAGGTACAACGCGAGCAGTACTTC.

This clonotype came up a few times. V gene TRBV9 combines with J gene TRBJ1-2; D gene ambiguous. V was cut by 0 bases and J by 4 bases, with 10 bases left in between. The CDR3 has 14 residues. Germline lookup yields CDR1 SGDLS and CDR2 YYNGEE. DNA of the CDR3: TGTGCCAGCAGCGTAGGGTTTGATCGCTATGGCTACACCTTC. Translated, it gives CASSVGFDRYGYTF.

V usage is TRBV25-1 and J usage is TRBJ2-5, with 7 bases lining up with TRBD2. The germline V gene encodes CDR1 MGHDK and CDR2 SYGVNS. Unmatched junction bases numbered 1, after V lost 2 bases and J lost 4 bases. The CDR3 totals 13 residues. CDR3 protein: CASSESGTETQYF. Here the CDR3 DNA reads TGTGCCAGCAGTGAAAGCGGGACAGAGACCCAGTACTTC.